These T cell receptor beta chains were read from a single sample in a study of shared clonotypes between healthy human individuals. Sequenced by immunoSEQ multiplex PCR; TCRdb stores in-frame clones only, minus some. The data contain fewer than 800,000 clones, 92% of them seen just once; the ten biggest clones take up roughly 22%. Sequences were obtained from naive CD8+ T cells sorted from blood. The receptors here all came from a man aged 25-45 years in good health. Each CDR3 is given with its conserved first and last residue. D genes are given only for firm matches. Part of the rows lack a size; the others show once, few, many or a class for expanded clones.

v_call	j_call	clone_size	d_call	cdr3_nt	cdr3_aa
TRBV2	TRBJ2-1	NA	NA	TGTGCCAGCAAGGGGCGTGAGCAGTTCTTC	CASKGREQFF
TRBV5-4	TRBJ2-3	NA	TRBD2	TGTGCCAGCAATAAGTTAGCGGGAGCAGGGGCAGATACGCAGTATTTT	CASNKLAGAGADTQYF
TRBV4-3	TRBJ2-1	NA	TRBD1	TGCGCCAGCAGCCAAGATCTAAAGCAGGGGGTCGCGGGTGAGCAGTTCTTC	CASSQDLKQGVAGEQFF
TRBV6-6	TRBJ1-4	NA	TRBD1	TGTACCAGCAGTAATGGACAGGGTGCAACTAATGAAAAACTGTTTTTT	CTSSNGQGATNEKLFF
TRBV27	TRBJ2-1	NA	TRBD2	TGTGCCAGCAGTCTCGGGACTAGCGGGAGAAATGAGCAGTTCTTC	CASSLGTSGRNEQFF
TRBV7-9	TRBJ1-2	NA	NA	TGTGCCAGCAGCTTAGCGAAAGCCACCTTCACTGGCTACACCTTC	CASSLAKATFTGYTF
TRBV5-1	TRBJ1-5	NA	TRBD1	TGCGCCAGCAGCGGCCGGGACAGGGGGAGCAATCAGCCCCAGCATTTT	CASSGRDRGSNQPQHF
TRBV19	TRBJ2-1	NA	TRBD2	TGTGCCAGTAGCAGCGGGGGCAGCTCCTACAATGAGCAGTTCTTC	CASSSGGSSYNEQFF
TRBV6-5	TRBJ2-6	NA	NA	TGTGCCAGCAGCTCAATCTCCGGGGCCAACGTCCTGACTTTC	CASSSISGANVLTF
TRBV18	TRBJ1-2	NA	NA	TGTGCCAGCTCAGATGGAGGGAACTATGGCTACACCTTC	CASSDGGNYGYTF
TRBV4-1	TRBJ2-3	once	TRBD2	TGCGCCAGCAGCCAAGTTCCGGGTGCTAGCGGGAGAACAGATACGCAGTATTTT	CASSQVPGASGRTDTQYF
TRBV28	TRBJ2-2	NA	TRBD2	TGTGCCAGCCGAACCCCGGGACCCGCGGGGGCCGGGGAGCTGTTTTTT	CASRTPGPAGAGELFF
TRBV30	TRBJ2-1	once	TRBD2	TGTGCCTGGAGTGGGCCACCGGGACTAGCGAGGGAGCAGTTCTTC	CAWSGPPGLAREQFF
TRBV18	TRBJ2-1	NA	TRBD1	TGTGCCAGCTCACGACCGGGACAGTACAATGAGCAGTTCTTC	CASSRPGQYNEQFF
TRBV19	TRBJ2-7	NA	TRBD2	TGTGCCAGTACCCCGGGAGGGCTTGGCCACGAGCAGTACTTC	CASTPGGLGHEQYF
TRBV29-1	TRBJ2-3	NA	TRBD2	TGCAGCGTTGTTACTAGCGGGGGACGCACAGATACGCAGTATTTT	CSVVTSGGRTDTQYF
TRBV19	TRBJ2-7	NA	NA	TGTGCCAGTAGTATCGGCCCAGGAGGGTCTCTCGAGCAGTACTTC	CASSIGPGGSLEQYF